Given below is one TCR beta chain in context. This clonotype was observed a few times. Its cognate antigen has yet to be identified. Per-base qualities were not stored, and no clone one base away is much larger. Receptor amplification or capture employed 5' RACE. PCR with KAPA HiFi used TCRalpha or TCRbeta constant-region primers plus a P20EA primer, followed by nested second PCR with CA2 or CB2. Amplification of TCR genes was performed by unbiased adaptor ligation RT-PCR, in which reverse transcription was carried out with Superscript III and a polyT18-containing BSL-18E primer. After second-strand synthesis and blunting, the P10EA/P20EA adaptor was ligated to the cDNA 5' end, followed by NotI digestion. For both the first and second PCRs, approximately 20 cycles of 98 degrees C for 20 s, 65 degrees C for 30 s and 72 degrees C for 1 min were run. The Nextera XT Index kit v2 Set A was used to index the amplicons, which were pooled in equimolar amounts and quantified with a Qubit 2.0 Fluorometer. For sequencing, the Illumina MiSeq platform generated 2x300 bp paired-end reads. As for the original processing: Using Repertoire Genesis software ver.1.0, reads were assigned to V and J genes based on the highest identity to IMGT reference sequences. The CDR3 region was defined as running from Cys104 to Phe118 plus Gly119 and was then translated, while a unique sequence read was defined by a distinct combination of V, J and CDR3 amino acids. A shared V|J combination was chosen only when it reached significance in both a Fisher's exact test in edgeR and a Mann Whitney U test. After singletons were removed and 500 repertoire combinations were bootstrapped, the repertoire dissimilarity index was calculated with the R rdi package. TCRdb reran the public reads through fastp at Q25 and MiXCR, keeping productive beta chains. For every CDR3 protein sequence, its rows merge into one entry that carries the most common genes and DNA. None of the V and J calls come from the authors' own analysis; TCRdb made them. The sample includes roughly 5,000 distinct CDR3 sequences, with under 25% observed a single time. Of the sample, around 32% falls within the top ten clones.

Patients who received neoadjuvant chemotherapy or who lacked clinical information were excluded from enrollment. The TCR-sequenced cases shown were male and underwent subtotal esophagectomy with 2- or 3-field lymphadenectomy. RNA was extracted from bulk tumor tissue sections with a Qiagen AllPrep kit, without T-cell sorting. Small sections of surgically resected tumor tissue were stored in RNAlater reagent at -80°C until RNA extraction. The source of the sample is a study of esophageal squamous cell carcinoma tumors (dated by TCRdb to the early 2020s). With respect to the entire study: Patients were split into immuno relation high and low groups by principal component analysis with K-means clustering of immunohistochemical T-cell and checkpoint marker values. Across the roughly 10 cases, approximately 1,700,000 TCRalpha and over a million TCRbeta total reads were obtained, of which roughly 32,000 and 35,000 were unique. The goal of the study was to evaluate both the diversity of the TCR repertoire and the shared TCR repertoires of T cells inside the tumor environment of esophageal squamous cell carcinoma. In Japan, approximately 53 patients with esophageal squamous cell carcinoma who were treated surgically made up the wider cohort, which included roughly 20 high and 32 low immuno relation cases. TCR sequencing was performed on roughly 10 patients, consisting of five randomly selected high immuno relation cases and five background-matched low immuno relation cases. Results and caveats for the whole study, not just this receptor: Because TCRalpha and TCRbeta chains were sequenced separately, chain pairing and the antigens recognized remained unknown. Shared V|J recombination candidates may have been selected by chance because variation in the TCRalphabeta repertoire was large. Twenty-seven TRAV|TRAJ and roughly 25 TRBV|TRBJ combinations appeared shared among high immuno relation cases, including TRAV13-1|TRAJ22 and TRBV7-9|TRBJ2-7. TCR repertoire analysis included only a few cases, and CDR3 clonotype-level investigation was not performed. In about 30% of the 10 cases, a single TCRalpha VJ recombination dominated, and TCRalpha diversity seemed to be reduced. Total TCR repertoire counts did not differ between groups, but significant repertoire counts were higher in the high immuno relation group.

Sequences LGHNA (CDR1) and YNFKEQ (CDR2) are obtained from the germline V gene. V drops 4 bases and J drops 4 bases, leaving 18 bases in between. Including the terminal cysteine and phenylalanine, the CDR3 comprises 16 residues. CDR3 DNA only is kept here, 48 bases in frame from base 1. Here the chain combines TRBV4-2 and TRBJ2-3, and TRBD2 may be the D gene, going by 5 matching bases. The specimen was tumor tissue. This receptor was identified in a man aged 45 to 85 with esophageal squamous cell carcinoma. Here the CDR3 is given as CASSPRAQRAADTQYF. The nucleotide sequence reads TGTGCCAGCAGCCCTCGGGCCCAGAGGGCAGCAGATACGCAGTATTTT.